The clone carrying this TCR beta chain rates as medium-sized. Its antigen is not identified. General observations from the study: Tumor-infiltrating Treg TCR alpha and beta sequences overlapped most with tumor naive CD4+ T cells, then blood naive. Tumor memory CD4+ T cell TCR gene usage was found to cluster with blood and lymph node memory CD4+ cells and with lymph node naive CD4+ cells. Naive CD4+ cells shared around 13% of tumor Treg sequences.

V lost 4 bases and J lost 3; bases outside the gene matches: 6. The CDR3 consists of 15 residues. Adaptor-ligated barcode primers were used to amplify TRBV12-4/TRBJ1-2 clonotypes. TCRdb re-called the multiplex PCR reads with MiXCR, one entry per CDR3 protein. The sample holds about 2,500 distinct CDR3 sequences; roughly 2.2% are singletons and the top ten take 9.5% to 12%. The sorted Tregs were CD4+CD25+CD127-/low cells. The genes are TRBV12-3 or TRBV12-4 and TRBJ1-2; 9 bases map to TRBD1. The receptor was isolated from a female donor with breast cancer. The sequencing sample was made of tumor-infiltrating Tregs sorted from the breast tumor. Written as DNA, the CDR3 is TGTGCCAGCAGTTCCCCGGGACAGGGTTACTATGGCTACACCTTC. Residues: CASSSPGQGYYGYTF.